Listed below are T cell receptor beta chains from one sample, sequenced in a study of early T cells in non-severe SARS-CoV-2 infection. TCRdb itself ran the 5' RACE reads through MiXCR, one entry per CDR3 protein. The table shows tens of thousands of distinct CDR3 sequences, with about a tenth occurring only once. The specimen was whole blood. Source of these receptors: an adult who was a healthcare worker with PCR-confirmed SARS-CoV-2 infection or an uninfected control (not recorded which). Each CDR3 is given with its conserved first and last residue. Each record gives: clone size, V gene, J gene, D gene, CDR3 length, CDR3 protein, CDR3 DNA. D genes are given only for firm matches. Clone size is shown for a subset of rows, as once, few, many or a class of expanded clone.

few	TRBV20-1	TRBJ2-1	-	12	CSARWGYNEQFF	TGCAGTGCTAGATGGGGGTACAATGAGCAGTTCTTC
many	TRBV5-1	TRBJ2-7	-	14	CASSRGEGFHEQYF	TGCGCCAGCAGCAGGGGGGAGGGTTTCCACGAGCAGTACTTC
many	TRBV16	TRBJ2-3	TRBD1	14	CASNPTGDADTQYF	TGTGCCAGCAACCCGACAGGGGATGCAGATACGCAGTATTTT
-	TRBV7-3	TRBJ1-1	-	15	CASSLTGAQGTEAFF	TGTGCCAGCAGCTTAACAGGGGCCCAGGGGACTGAAGCTTTCTTT
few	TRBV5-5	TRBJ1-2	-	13	CASSFQGSYGYTF	TGTGCCAGCAGCTTTCAGGGATCCTATGGCTACACCTTC
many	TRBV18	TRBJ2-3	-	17	CASSSAFGGSGTDTQYF	TGTGCCAGCTCATCCGCCTTTGGGGGGAGTGGCACAGATACGCAGTATTTT
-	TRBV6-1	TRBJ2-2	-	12	CASSTYTGELFF	TGTGCCAGCAGTACCTACACCGGGGAGCTGTTTTTT
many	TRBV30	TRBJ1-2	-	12	CAWSPSSYGYTF	TGTGCCTGGAGTCCAAGCTCATATGGCTACACCTTC
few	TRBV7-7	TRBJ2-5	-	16	CASSLGFAAVQETQYF	TGTGCCAGCAGCTTAGGATTTGCAGCAGTACAAGAGACCCAGTACTTC
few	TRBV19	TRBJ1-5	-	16	CASSISRGRLNQPQHF	TGTGCCAGTAGTATAAGCCGGGGGCGACTCAATCAGCCCCAGCATTTT
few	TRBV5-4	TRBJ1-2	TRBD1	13	CASSRGQNYGYTF	TGTGCCAGCAGCCGGGGACAGAACTATGGCTACACCTTC
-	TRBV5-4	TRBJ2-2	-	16	CASSLGGRLNTGELFF	TGTGCCAGCAGCTTGGGAGGAAGACTGAACACCGGGGAGCTGTTTTTT